One sample yielded the 17 T cell receptor beta chains listed below, sequenced in a study of blood T cell repertoires in COVID-19. Using immunoSEQ multiplex PCR, the repertoire was profiled, and TCRdb retains in-frame clones only, with some absent. The table records tens of thousands of clones, around 89% of them present only once. The sample was peripheral blood. These receptor sequences come from an elderly woman with active or convalescent COVID-19.

This clone was recorded once. The rearrangement links TRBV10-3 to TRBJ2-1; 7 bases line up with TRBD1. Losses at the gene ends were 2 bases for V and 9 bases for J; bases not matched to a gene: 25. Germline CDR1 reads ENHRY; CDR2 reads SYGVKD. The CDR3 loop spans 20 amino acids. The CDR3 DNA reads TGTGCCATCAGTGAGCTTAGCTCTCCCTCCGACAGGGAGAAAAAGGGTGAGCAGTTCTTC. Translated: CAISELSSPSDREKKGEQFF.

This clone has a single count. This sequence joins TRBV28 and TRBJ1-2, with a tentative D call TRBD1 (6 bases). Germline V gene sequence: CDR1 MDHEN, CDR2 SYDVKM. Trimming shortened V by 4 bases and J by 4 bases, and 13 bases separated the two germline ends. This CDR3 is 14 amino acids long. The CDR3 region is CASSSAGATYGYTF. As DNA, the CDR3 is TGTGCCAGCAGTTCGGCAGGGGCCACCTATGGCTACACCTTC.

This chain connects TRBV7-2 to TRBJ2-7, with 7 bases aligning to TRBD2. Germline V CDR1 and CDR2: SGHTA, FQGNSA. V shed 5 bases and J 1 base; nucleotides not matched to a gene: 5. The CDR3 has 14 residues. CDR3 nucleotide sequence: TGTGCCAGCAGCCCCGGGGGGTCATCCTACGAGCAGTACTTC. Its protein product is CASSPGGSSYEQYF.

The rearrangement links TRBV24-1 to TRBJ1-5, with TRBD1 matching over 8 bases. J lost 3 bases, V lost 5 bases, and 2 bases had no gene match. CDR1 KGHDR and CDR2 SFDVKD come from the germline V gene. The CDR3 spans 14 residues. The CDR3 bases are TGTGCCACCAGTGGGACAGGGTCCAATCAGCCCCAGCATTTT. Amino acid sequence: CATSGTGSNQPQHF.

V gene TRBV29-1 combines with J gene TRBJ2-2; a weak D match, TRBD2 (7 bases). This CDR3 comprises 14 residues. V lost 1 base to trimming and J lost 7 bases, with 13 bases between them. Germline V gene data show CDR1 as SQVTM and CDR2 as ANQGSEA. The CDR3 coding sequence is TGCAGCGTTGAAGGTGCAGGGGAGGGCGGGGAGCTGTTTTTT. Encoded protein: CSVEGAGEGGELFF.

The chain combines TRBV19 with TRBJ1-4; 7 bases map to TRBD1. This CDR3 has 16 amino acids. Trimming removed 6 bases from V and 3 bases from J; junction bases left unmatched: 10. CDR1 LNHDA and CDR2 SQIVND come from the germline V gene (reference sequence). The CDR3: CASRPTGDLPNEKLFF. In DNA, the CDR3 is TGTGCCAGTAGACCTACAGGGGATTTACCTAATGAAAAACTGTTTTTT. Based on the CDR3 plus reference TRBV19 and TRBJ1-4, the full variable domain is DGGITQSPKYLFRKEGQNVTLSCEQNLNHDAMYWYRQDPGQGLRLIYYSQIVNDFQKGDIAEGYSVSREKKESFPLTVTSAQKNPTAFYLCASRPTGDLPNEKLFFGSGTQLSVL.

Here the CDR3 reads CASRKGQFYGYTF. The CDR3 DNA sequence: TGCGCCAGCAGGAAGGGACAGTTTTATGGCTACACCTTC. V is TRBV5-1 and J is TRBJ1-2; 7 bases align to TRBD1. The germline gives CDR1 SGHRS, CDR2 YFSETQ. The CDR3 is 13 residues long. V was clipped by 5 bases and J by 5 bases; unmatched bases: 6.

The V call is TRBV5-1, the J call TRBJ2-2; 11 bases map to TRBD2. With V trimmed by 3 bases and J by 3 bases, 4 bases remained unmatched. In germline, CDR1 is SGHRS, CDR2 YFSETQ. This CDR3 comprises 16 residues. CDR3 in DNA: TGCGCCAGCAGCTGGGGACTAGCGGACCACACCGGGGAGCTGTTTTTT. As protein: CASSWGLADHTGELFF.

This chain joins TRBV5-5 and TRBJ2-7; 12 bases align to TRBD1. CDR3 length: 16 amino acids. Germline CDR1 reads SGHKS; CDR2 reads YYEKEE (reference sequence). J was trimmed by 5 bases and V by 5 bases; bases with no gene match: 11. The CDR3 protein is CASSLGGGTGGNEQYF. The CDR3 DNA reads as TGTGCCAGCAGTTTAGGCGGCGGGACAGGGGGCAACGAGCAGTACTTC.

This clone has only one observation. This chain uses TRBV7-8 with TRBJ1-1; maybe TRBD1 (5 bases). V dropped 0 bases and J dropped 5 bases, with 16 bases sitting between them. The CDR3 has 16 amino acids. CDR1 is SGHVS, CDR2 FQNEAQ, per germline. For the CDR3, the DNA is TGTGCCAGCAGCTTAGCGGGACTTATAGGTAGGACTGAAGCTTTCTTT. It specifies CASSLAGLIGRTEAFF.

The CDR3 loop reads CASTSGQGLGYTF. DNA for the CDR3: TGTGCCAGCACCTCGGGACAGGGCCTGGGCTACACCTTC. V gene TRBV2 combines with J gene TRBJ1-2; 9 bases line up with TRBD1. There are 13 residues in the CDR3. Germline V gene data show CDR1 as SNHLY and CDR2 as FYNNEI. V was pared by 7 bases and J by 8 bases, with 8 bases of the junction left unmatched.

The rearrangement links TRBV6-5 to TRBJ2-7; the D gene is possibly TRBD2 (5 bases). V was cut by 6 bases and J by 7 bases, with 13 bases left in between. Germline V gives CDR1 MNHEY, CDR2 SVGAGI. This CDR3 has 12 residues. In nucleotides, the CDR3 is TGTGCCAGCAGAAGACCTCCGGGGGAGCAGTACTTC. It specifies CASRRPPGEQYF.

This chain uses TRBV7-2 with TRBJ2-1; tentatively, D is TRBD1 (5 bases). The CDR3 loop spans 15 amino acids. The V and J ends lost 7 bases and 4 bases respectively, with 17 bases between them. Germline V gene sequence: CDR1 SGHTA, CDR2 FQGNSA. CDR3 sequence: CASILRAGRYNEQFF. CDR3 in DNA: TGTGCCAGCATCCTTCGGGCAGGGCGGTACAATGAGCAGTTCTTC.

The V gene is TRBV19, the J gene TRBJ1-1; 9 positions agree with TRBD1. The CDR3 runs to 18 residues. After removal of 8 bases from V and 3 bases from J, the junction contained 19 bases not matched to a gene. Germline values: CDR1 LNHDA, CDR2 SQIVND (reference sequence). CDR3 region: CASSPYRGHQSRHTEAFF. The CDR3 bases are TGTGCCAGTTCTCCCTACAGGGGGCACCAAAGCCGCCACACTGAAGCTTTCTTT.

This chain links TRBV5-1 with TRBJ1-1, with D possibly matching TRBD1 (6 bases). From germline, CDR1 is SGHRS and CDR2 YFSETQ. Trimming removed 0 bases at V and 11 bases at J, with 14 bases between. The CDR3 sequence is 13 residues long. This chain's CDR3 is CASSLDLGAVAFF. CDR3 in DNA: TGCGCCAGCAGCTTGGATCTGGGGGCGGTTGCTTTCTTT.

This chain links TRBV6-5 with TRBJ1-2; no clear D gene. Germline V gene lookup returns CDR1 MNHEY and CDR2 SVGAGI. Trimming cost V 8 bases and J 4 bases, with 11 bases left between them. CDR3 length: 12 amino acids. CDR3 coding DNA: TGTGCCAGCTATCTCCTTAGCTATGGCTACACCTTC. This encodes CASYLLSYGYTF.

This chain joins TRBV6-5 and TRBJ1-2; 9 bases are shared with TRBD1. The V gene end was trimmed by 7 bases and the J gene end by 8 bases; junction bases not matched to a gene: 8. Germline assignment: CDR1 MNHEY and CDR2 SVGAGI. This CDR3 spans 13 amino acids. This CDR3 is CASTRDREGGYTF. CDR3 DNA sequence: TGTGCCAGCACTAGGGACAGGGAGGGGGGCTACACCTTC.